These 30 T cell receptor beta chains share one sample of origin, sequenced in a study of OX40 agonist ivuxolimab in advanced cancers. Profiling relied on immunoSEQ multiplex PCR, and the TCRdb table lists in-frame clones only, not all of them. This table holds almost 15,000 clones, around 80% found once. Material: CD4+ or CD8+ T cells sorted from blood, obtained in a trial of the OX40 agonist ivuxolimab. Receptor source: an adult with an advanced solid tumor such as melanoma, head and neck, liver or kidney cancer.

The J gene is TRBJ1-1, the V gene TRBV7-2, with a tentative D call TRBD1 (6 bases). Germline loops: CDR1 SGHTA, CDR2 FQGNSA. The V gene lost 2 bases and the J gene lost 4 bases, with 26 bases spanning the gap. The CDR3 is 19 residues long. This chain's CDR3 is CASSLSNPRIYRVITEAFF. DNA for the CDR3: TGTGCCAGCAGCTTATCCAACCCCAGGATTTACAGGGTCATCACTGAAGCTTTCTTT.

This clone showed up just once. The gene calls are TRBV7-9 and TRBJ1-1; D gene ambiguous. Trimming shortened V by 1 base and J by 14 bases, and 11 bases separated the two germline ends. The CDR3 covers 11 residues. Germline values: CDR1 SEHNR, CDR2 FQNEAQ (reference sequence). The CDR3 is CASSLGVLWFF. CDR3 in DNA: TGTGCCAGCAGCTTAGGGGTCTTGTGGTTCTTT.

The CDR3 bases are TGCGCCAGCAGCCACCGCAGTTCGAACACCGGGGAGCTGTTTTTT. This gives the protein CASSHRSSNTGELFF. This chain connects TRBV4-1 to TRBJ2-2; D ambiguous. This CDR3 has 15 amino acids. Trimming stripped 3 bases from V and 0 bases from J, with 8 bases between. Germline lookup yields CDR1 MGHRA and CDR2 YSYEKL.

The CDR3 sequence is CASSHTLYRTSGYSYEQYF. The CDR3 DNA reads TGTGCCAGCAGCCATACCTTATATCGGACTAGCGGGTATTCCTACGAGCAGTACTTC. The V call is TRBV28, the J call TRBJ2-7, with 11 bases fitting TRBD2. CDR1 and CDR2 (germline): MDHEN, SYDVKM. CDR3 length equals 19 residues. V gave up 6 bases and J gave up 1 base; unmatched junction bases: 17. Variable domain in full (rest from reference TRBV28 and TRBJ2-7): DVKVTQSSRYLVKRTGEKVFLECVQDMDHENMFWYRQDPGLGLRLIYFSYDVKMKEKGDIPEGYSVSREKKERFSLILESASTNQTSMYLCASSHTLYRTSGYSYEQYFGPGTRLTVT.

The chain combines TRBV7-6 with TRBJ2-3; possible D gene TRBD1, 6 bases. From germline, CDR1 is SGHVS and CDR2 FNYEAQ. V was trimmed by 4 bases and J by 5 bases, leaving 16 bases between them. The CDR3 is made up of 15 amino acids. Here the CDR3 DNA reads TGTGCCAGCAGCTCCACTGCAGGGGCTGAAGATACGCAGTATTTT. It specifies CASSSTAGAEDTQYF.

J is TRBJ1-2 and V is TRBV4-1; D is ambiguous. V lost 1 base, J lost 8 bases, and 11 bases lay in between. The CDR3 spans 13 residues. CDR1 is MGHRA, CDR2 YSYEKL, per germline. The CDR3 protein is CASSQGGIRGYTF. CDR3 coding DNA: TGCGCCAGCAGCCAAGGGGGTATTCGGGGCTACACCTTC.

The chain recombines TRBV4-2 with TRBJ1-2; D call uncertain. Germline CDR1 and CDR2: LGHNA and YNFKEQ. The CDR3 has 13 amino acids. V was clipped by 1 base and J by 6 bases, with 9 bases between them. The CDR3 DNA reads TGTGCCAGCAGCCAAGGAGTGAATGATGGCTACACCTTC. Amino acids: CASSQGVNDGYTF.

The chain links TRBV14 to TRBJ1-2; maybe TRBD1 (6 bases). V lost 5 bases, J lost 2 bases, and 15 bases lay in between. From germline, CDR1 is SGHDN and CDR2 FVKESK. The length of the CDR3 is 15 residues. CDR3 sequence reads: CASSGPQGPNYGYTF. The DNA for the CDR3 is TGTGCCAGCAGCGGACCACAGGGTCCCAACTATGGCTACACCTTC.

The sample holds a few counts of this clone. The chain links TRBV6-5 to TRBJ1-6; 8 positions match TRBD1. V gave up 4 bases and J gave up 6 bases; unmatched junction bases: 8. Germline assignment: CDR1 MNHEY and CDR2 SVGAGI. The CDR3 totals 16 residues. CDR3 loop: CASSFFTGGGNSPLHF. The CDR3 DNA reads TGTGCCAGCAGTTTCTTCACAGGGGGTGGTAATTCACCCCTCCACTTT.

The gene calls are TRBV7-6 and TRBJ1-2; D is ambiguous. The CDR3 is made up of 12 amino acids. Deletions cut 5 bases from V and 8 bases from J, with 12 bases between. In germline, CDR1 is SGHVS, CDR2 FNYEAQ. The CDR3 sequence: CASSNQVGGYTF. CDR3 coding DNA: TGTGCCAGCAGCAACCAAGTGGGCGGCTACACCTTC. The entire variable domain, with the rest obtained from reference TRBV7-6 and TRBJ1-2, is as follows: GAGVSQSPRYKVTKRGQDVALRCDPISGHVSLYWYRQALGQGPEFLTYFNYEAQQDKSGLPNDRFSAERPEGSISTLTIQRTEQRDSAMYRCASSNQVGGYTFGSGTRLTVV.

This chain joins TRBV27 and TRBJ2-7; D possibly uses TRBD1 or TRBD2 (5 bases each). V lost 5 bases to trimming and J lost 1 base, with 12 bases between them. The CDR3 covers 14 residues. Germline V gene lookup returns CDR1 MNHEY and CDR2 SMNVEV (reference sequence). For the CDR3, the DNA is TGTGCCAGCAGTCCCTGGGACGGATCCTACGAGCAGTACTTC. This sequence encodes CASSPWDGSYEQYF.

CDR3 DNA: TGTGCCAGCAGCGTTCGCGGGGGTTTCGACGAGCAGTACTTC. This gives the protein CASSVRGGFDEQYF. This sequence joins TRBV9 and TRBJ2-7; 7 nucleotides match TRBD2. This CDR3 is 14 amino acids long. The ends lost 2 bases at V and 5 bases at J; junction bases unmatched: 7. Germline assignment: CDR1 SGDLS and CDR2 YYNGEE.

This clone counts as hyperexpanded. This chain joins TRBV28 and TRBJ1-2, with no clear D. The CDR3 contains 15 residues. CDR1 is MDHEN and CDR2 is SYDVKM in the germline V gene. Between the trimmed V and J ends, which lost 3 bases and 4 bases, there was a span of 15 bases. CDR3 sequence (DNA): TGTGCCAGCAGTTTTCCCGACCCGAGATTCTATGGCTACACCTTC. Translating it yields CASSFPDPRFYGYTF.

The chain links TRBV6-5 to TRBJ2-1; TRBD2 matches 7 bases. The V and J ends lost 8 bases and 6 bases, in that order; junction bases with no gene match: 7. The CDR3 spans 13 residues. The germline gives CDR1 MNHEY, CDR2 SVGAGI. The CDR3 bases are TGTGCCAGCCAGGGACTACCCGGCAATGAGCAGTTCTTC. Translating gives CASQGLPGNEQFF.

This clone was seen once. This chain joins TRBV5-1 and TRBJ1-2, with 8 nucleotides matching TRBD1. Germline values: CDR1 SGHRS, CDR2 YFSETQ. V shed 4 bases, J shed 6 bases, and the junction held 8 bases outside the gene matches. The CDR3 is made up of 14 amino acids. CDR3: CASSPGQGADGYTF. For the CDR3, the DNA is TGCGCCAGCAGCCCCGGGCAGGGGGCGGATGGCTACACCTTC. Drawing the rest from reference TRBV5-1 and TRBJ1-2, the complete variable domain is KAGVTQTPRYLIKTRGQQVTLSCSPISGHRSVSWYQQTPGQGLQFLFEYFSETQRNKGNFPGRFSGRQFSNSRSEMNVSTLELGDSALYLCASSPGQGADGYTFGSGTRLTVV.

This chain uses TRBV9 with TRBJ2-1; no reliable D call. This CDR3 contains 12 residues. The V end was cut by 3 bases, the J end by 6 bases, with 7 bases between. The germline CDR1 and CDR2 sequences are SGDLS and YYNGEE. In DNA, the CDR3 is TGTGCCAGCAGCGATTCGGGCAATGAGCAGTTCTTC. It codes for CASSDSGNEQFF.

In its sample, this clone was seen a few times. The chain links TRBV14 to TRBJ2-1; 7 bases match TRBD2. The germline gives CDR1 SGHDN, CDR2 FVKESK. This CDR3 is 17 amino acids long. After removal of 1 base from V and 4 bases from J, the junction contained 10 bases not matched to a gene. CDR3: CASSQGPSGLLYNEQFF. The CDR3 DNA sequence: TGTGCCAGCAGCCAAGGGCCTAGCGGCCTTCTGTACAATGAGCAGTTCTTC. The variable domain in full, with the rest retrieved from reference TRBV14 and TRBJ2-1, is EAGVTQFPSHSVIEKGQTVTLRCDPISGHDNLYWYRRVMGKEIKFLLHFVKESKQDESGMPNNRFLAERTGGTYSTLKVQPAELEDSGVYFCASSQGPSGLLYNEQFFGPGTRLTVL.

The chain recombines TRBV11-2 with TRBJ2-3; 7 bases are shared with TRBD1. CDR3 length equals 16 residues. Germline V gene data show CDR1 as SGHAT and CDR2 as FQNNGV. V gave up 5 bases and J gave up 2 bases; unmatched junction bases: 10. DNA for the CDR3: TGTGCCAGCAGCCACCGGGACAGCGAGGACACAGATACGCAGTATTTT. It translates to CASSHRDSEDTDTQYF.

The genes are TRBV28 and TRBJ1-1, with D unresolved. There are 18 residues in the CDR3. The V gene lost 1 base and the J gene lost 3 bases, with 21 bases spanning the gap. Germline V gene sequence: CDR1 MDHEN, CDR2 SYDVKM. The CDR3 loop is CASSLLFPDPSAHTEAFF. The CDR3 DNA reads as TGTGCCAGCAGTTTATTATTTCCCGACCCGTCGGCCCACACTGAAGCTTTCTTT.

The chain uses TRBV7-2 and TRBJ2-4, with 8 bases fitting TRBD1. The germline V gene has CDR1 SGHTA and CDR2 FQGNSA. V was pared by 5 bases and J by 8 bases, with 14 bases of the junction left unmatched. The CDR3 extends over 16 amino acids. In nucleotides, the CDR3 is TGTGCCAGCAGCCGACCCTGGGGGCAGGGGGCGGACATTCAGTACTTC. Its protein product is CASSRPWGQGADIQYF.

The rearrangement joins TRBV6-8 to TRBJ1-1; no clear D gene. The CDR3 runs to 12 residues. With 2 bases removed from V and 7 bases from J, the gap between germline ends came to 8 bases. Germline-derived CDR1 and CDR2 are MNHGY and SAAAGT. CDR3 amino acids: CASSYGRVEAFF. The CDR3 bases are TGTGCCAGCAGTTACGGGCGGGTTGAAGCTTTCTTT.

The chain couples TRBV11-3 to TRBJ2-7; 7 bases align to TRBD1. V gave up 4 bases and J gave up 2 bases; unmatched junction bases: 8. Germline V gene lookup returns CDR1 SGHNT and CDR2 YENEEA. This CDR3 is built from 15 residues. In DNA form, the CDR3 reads TGTGCCAGCAGCTCTACAGGGGACGGGACCTACGAGCAGTACTTC. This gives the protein CASSSTGDGTYEQYF.

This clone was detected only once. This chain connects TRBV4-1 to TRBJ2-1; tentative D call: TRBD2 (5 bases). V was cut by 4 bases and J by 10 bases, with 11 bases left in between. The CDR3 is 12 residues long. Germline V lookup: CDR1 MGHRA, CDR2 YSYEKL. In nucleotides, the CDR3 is TGCGCCAGCAGCCGCCTAGCACAGGAGCAGTTCTTC. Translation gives CASSRLAQEQFF.

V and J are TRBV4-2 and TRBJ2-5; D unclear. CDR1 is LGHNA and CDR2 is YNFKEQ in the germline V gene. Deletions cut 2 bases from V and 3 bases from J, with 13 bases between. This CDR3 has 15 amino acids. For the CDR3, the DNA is TGTGCCAGCAGCCAATGGAATGGAGAAAAAGAGACCCAGTACTTC. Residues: CASSQWNGEKETQYF.

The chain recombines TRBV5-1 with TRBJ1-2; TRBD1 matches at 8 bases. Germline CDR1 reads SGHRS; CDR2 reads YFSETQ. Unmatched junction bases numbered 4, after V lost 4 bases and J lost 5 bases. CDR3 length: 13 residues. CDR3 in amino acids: CASSPGQAYGYTF. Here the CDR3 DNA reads TGCGCCAGCAGCCCGGGACAGGCATATGGCTACACCTTC.

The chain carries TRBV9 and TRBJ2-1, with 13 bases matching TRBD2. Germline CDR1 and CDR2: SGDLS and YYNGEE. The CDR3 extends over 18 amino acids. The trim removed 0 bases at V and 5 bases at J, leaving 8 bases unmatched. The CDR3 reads CASSVDRTSGGHHNEQFF. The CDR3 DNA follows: TGTGCCAGCAGCGTAGATAGGACTAGCGGGGGTCACCACAATGAGCAGTTCTTC.

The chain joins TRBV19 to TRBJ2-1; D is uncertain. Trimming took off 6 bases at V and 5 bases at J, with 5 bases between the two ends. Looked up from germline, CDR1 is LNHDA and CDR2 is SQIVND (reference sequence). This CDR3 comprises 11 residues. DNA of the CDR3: TGTGCCAGTAGCCCCCACAATGAGCAGTTCTTC. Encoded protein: CASSPHNEQFF.

CDR3 nucleotides: TGTGCCAGCAGCCCTGGGACAGGATTTTCCCCTTACGAGCAGTACTTC. This translates into CASSPGTGFSPYEQYF. The chain carries TRBV5-4 and TRBJ2-7; 8 bases match TRBD1. J lost 4 bases, V lost 4 bases, and 13 bases had no gene match. Germline CDR1 and CDR2: SGHNT and YYREEE (reference sequence). This CDR3 is built from 16 residues.

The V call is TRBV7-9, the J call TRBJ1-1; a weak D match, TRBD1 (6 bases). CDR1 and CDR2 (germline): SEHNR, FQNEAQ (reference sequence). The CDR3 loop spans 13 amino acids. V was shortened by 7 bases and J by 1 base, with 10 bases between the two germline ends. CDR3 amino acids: CASITGSNTEAFF. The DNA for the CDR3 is TGTGCCAGCATCACAGGGTCGAACACTGAAGCTTTCTTT.

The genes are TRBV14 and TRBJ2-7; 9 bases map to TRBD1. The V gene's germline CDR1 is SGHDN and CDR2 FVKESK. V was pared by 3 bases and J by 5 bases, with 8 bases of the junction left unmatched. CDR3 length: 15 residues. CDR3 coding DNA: TGTGCCAGCAGCCAGATACAGGGGGCTCGCCACGAGCAGTACTTC. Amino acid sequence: CASSQIQGARHEQYF.